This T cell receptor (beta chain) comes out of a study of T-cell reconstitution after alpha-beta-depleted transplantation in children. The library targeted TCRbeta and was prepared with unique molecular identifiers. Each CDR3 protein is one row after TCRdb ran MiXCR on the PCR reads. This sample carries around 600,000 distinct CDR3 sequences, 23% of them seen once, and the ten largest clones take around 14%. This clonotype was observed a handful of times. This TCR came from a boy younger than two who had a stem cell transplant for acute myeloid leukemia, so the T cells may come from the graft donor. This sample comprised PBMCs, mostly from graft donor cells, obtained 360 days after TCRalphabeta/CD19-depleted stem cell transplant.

CDR3 in amino acids: CASSFKTSSTGELFF. CDR3 in DNA: TGTGCCAGCAGCTTCAAGACTAGCTCCACCGGGGAGCTGTTTTTT. The V call is TRBV14, the J call TRBJ2-2; 7 nucleotides agree with TRBD2. CDR1 SGHDN and CDR2 FVKESK come from the germline V gene. There are 15 residues in the CDR3. J gave up 4 bases and V 5 bases, and 7 bases lay outside the gene matches.